This section outlines one T cell receptor beta chain sequence together with its context. Its antigen is unidentified. This entry belongs to a study of T cell responses to AZD1222 COVID-19 vaccine. Overall study results and limits: Reportedly, nearly half of unique spike TCRs recognized epitopes outside B.1.351/B.1.1.7 mutations.

Germline values: CDR1 MNHEY, CDR2 SVGAGI. Trimming left V 4 bases short and J 11 bases short, with 15 bases between. The CDR3 runs to 13 residues. Sequenced by immunoSEQ multiplex PCR; TCRdb stores in-frame clones only, minus some. The data contain 200,000 to 250,000 clones, approximately 94% of them singletons. The specimen was peripheral blood, collected on day 0 of MenACWY control vaccination. The receptor comes from an adult in good health. The rearrangement links TRBV6-5 to TRBJ1-3, with a possible D match to TRBD1 (5 bases). In nucleotides, the CDR3 is TGTGCCAGCAGTTTGGCTCGTGGGGGTCCCATATATTTT. Protein: CASSLARGGPIYF.